These T cell receptor beta chains were read from a single sample in a study of human CD8 memory T cell subsets. TCRdb re-called the 5' RACE reads; every CDR3 protein appears as one record, without DNA. The sample data list about 17,000 distinct CDR3 sequences. The sample was CD8+ stem-like memory T cells (TSCM and TCM) sorted from PBMCs. The source of these receptors is a human donor in good health. The CDR3 runs from the conserved cysteine through the conserved F or W. Fields, in order: clone size, V gene, J gene, CDR3 protein. Only part of the rows carry a size: once, few, many, or a class if the clone is expanded.

>medium-sized|TRBV5-5|TRBJ2-5
CASSLAVAGLETQYF
>NA|TRBV4-3|TRBJ2-3
CASSQRPRRLAGGQQDDTDTQYF
>NA|TRBV6-2/TRBV6-3|TRBJ2-7
CASTPGLQFYEQYF
>medium-sized|TRBV7-3|TRBJ2-3
CASSLIAVGEGTDTQYF
>NA|TRBV27|TRBJ1-1
CASSLAGSNTEAFF
>NA|TRBV28|TRBJ1-5
CASGTRRIRIGPQHF
>NA|TRBV7-6|TRBJ2-3
CASSLTPRHTQYF
>NA|TRBV6-6|TRBJ2-1
CASSPLGLESNEQFF
>NA|TRBV3-1|TRBJ2-7
CASSQELLDEQYF
>NA|TRBV19|TRBJ2-7
CASSTGGGRRYEQYF
>NA|TRBV28|TRBJ2-7
CASGLTGQNEQYF
>NA|TRBV6-1|TRBJ2-2
CASSEEGLAGPFVKLFF
>NA|TRBV11-2|TRBJ1-2
CASSPGQGDYGYTF
>NA|TRBV4-1|TRBJ2-1
CASSQEAGDSYNEQFF
>NA|TRBV12-3/TRBV12-4|TRBJ1-5
CASSLLLGTGVQPQHF
>NA|TRBV7-8|TRBJ2-7
CASSQDAIMGEQYF
>NA|TRBV7-9|TRBJ2-5
CASSPDLYQETQYF
>NA|TRBV21-1|TRBJ1-2
CASSKASRINYGYTF
>NA|TRBV7-6|TRBJ2-7
CASSSDRDSYEQYF
>NA|TRBV10-2|TRBJ2-1
CASMDNWGYNEQFF
>NA|TRBV28|TRBJ2-1
CASSFPGSYNEQFF
>NA|TRBV28|TRBJ2-1
CASMEGEGLGGYNEQFF
>NA|TRBV3-1|TRBJ2-7
CASSQESGRGAGYEQYF
>NA|TRBV20-1|TRBJ1-6
CSARPIARDRDNSPLHF
>NA|TRBV10-2|TRBJ1-1
CASQPGTGVTEAFF
>NA|TRBV2|TRBJ1-2
CASSVSGGEYGYTF
>NA|TRBV28|TRBJ1-5
CASSWKGGYVQPQHF
>NA|TRBV5-5|TRBJ1-1
CASSPVGTEAFF
>NA|TRBV5-1|TRBJ2-3
CASSLEGSESTDTQYF
>medium-sized|TRBV29-1|TRBJ2-3
CSVAATSGGFTDTQYF
>medium-sized|TRBV9|TRBJ1-1
CASSGGQGNTEAFF
>NA|TRBV10-3|TRBJ2-3
CAISASSGDRTDTQYF
>NA|TRBV7-8|TRBJ2-3
CASRRLVGQGATDTQYF
>NA|TRBV4-1|TRBJ2-5
CASSRYTGEETQYF
>NA|TRBV12-3/TRBV12-4|TRBJ1-3
CASRSGSGNTIYF
>NA|TRBV2|TRBJ2-7
CASATPQPYEQYF
>NA|TRBV20-1|TRBJ1-2
CSARLLVSEASNYGYTF
>NA|TRBV7-9|TRBJ2-1
CASSLVRTYNEQFF
>NA|TRBV28|TRBJ2-1
CASSPTTTGQSYNEQFF
>NA|TRBV7-2|TRBJ2-7
CASSLAGQGYEQYF
>NA|TRBV23-1|TRBJ2-1
CASSHRDRGASSYNEQFF
>NA|TRBV4-1|TRBJ2-7
CASSQGTGELDEQYF
>medium-sized|TRBV27|TRBJ1-1
CASSLMGAMNTEAFF
>medium-sized|TRBV14|TRBJ2-1
CASSQESLAAYNEQFF
>NA|TRBV29-1|TRBJ2-7
CSVGGQGAYEQYF